The clone carrying this TCR beta chain was seen more than once but under ten times. The antigen remains undetermined. Germline V gives CDR1 SGHTA, CDR2 FQGTGA. The CDR3 is made up of 12 amino acids. J gave up 8 bases and V 5 bases, and 5 bases lay outside the gene matches. Original data processing: The distant-metastasis classifier for papillary thyroid cancer was built from CDR3 differences across clinicopathological groups. TCRdb reanalyzed the PCR reads with MiXCR. The V and J calls come from TCRdb's annotation, not from the publication. The sample holds some 21,000 clones; about 15% are singletons and the top ten take about 19%. The sample is drawn from a study of metastatic and nonmetastatic thyroid tumors. General study points: Reportedly, malignant thyroid tumors had significantly higher TCR beta diversity than benign nodules, in blood and tumor.

Every patient underwent thyroid surgery untreated. Sequenced input: blood. This TCR was recovered from a female donor with papillary thyroid cancer or a benign thyroid nodule (not recorded which). Some clones in this sample may be carry-over from other donors' samples. The V gene is TRBV7-3, the J gene TRBJ1-1, with 7 bases matching TRBD1. This CDR3 reads CASSERQGEAFF. For the CDR3, the DNA is TGTGCCAGCAGCGAGAGACAGGGAGAAGCTTTCTTT.